Shown below are 9 T cell receptor beta chains from a single sample sequenced in a study of shared clonotypes between healthy human individuals. The data were produced by immunoSEQ multiplex PCR, yet TCRdb's version contains in-frame clones alone and is incomplete. The sample includes roughly 490,000 clones, roughly 85% of them seen just once. Sequenced sample: PBMCs. Source of these receptors: a woman aged 40 to 55 in good health. Some clones in this sample may be carry-over from other donors' samples.

This clone was counted between two and nine times. This sequence joins TRBV5-1 and TRBJ2-5; either TRBD1 or TRBD2 may supply D (6 bases each). The V gene's germline CDR1 is SGHRS and CDR2 YFSETQ. The CDR3 runs 14 residues. Trimming stripped 4 bases from V and 4 bases from J, with 14 bases between. The CDR3, as DNA: TGCGCCAGCAGCAGGGGGGAGTCGCGAGAGACCCAGTACTTC. Amino acids: CASSRGESRETQYF.

The J gene is TRBJ1-3, the V gene TRBV5-6, with D hard to call. Germline V gene sequence: CDR1 SGHDT, CDR2 YYEEEE. The CDR3 has 14 residues. Trimming removed 1 base at V and 4 bases at J, with 9 bases between. CDR3 coding DNA: TGTGCCAGCAGCTTGTATGGGCTAGGAAACACCATATATTTT. Its protein product is CASSLYGLGNTIYF.

The rearrangement joins TRBV11-3 to TRBJ2-7; 11 bases fit TRBD2. This CDR3 is built from 16 residues. Trimming at V came to 7 bases and at J to 3 bases, leaving 11 bases not matched to a gene. Germline-derived CDR1 and CDR2 are SGHNT and YENEEA. The CDR3 sequence is CASTPKVTSGSYEQYF. The CDR3 coding sequence is TGTGCCAGCACCCCCAAAGTTACTAGCGGGAGCTACGAGCAGTACTTC.

V and J are TRBV7-2 and TRBJ2-1; 10 bases match TRBD2. This CDR3 spans 15 amino acids. CDR1 and CDR2 from the germline V gene are SGHTA and FQGNSA. The V and J ends lost 5 bases and 4 bases, in that order; junction bases with no gene match: 5. The CDR3 sequence: CASSQASGGYNEQFF. CDR3 sequence (DNA): TGTGCCAGCAGCCAGGCTAGCGGGGGTTACAATGAGCAGTTCTTC.

On this clone: Other DNA sequences in the same sample also yield this CDR3. The chain has TRBV5-5 and TRBJ2-3, with 12 bases fitting TRBD2. The CDR3 has 15 amino acids. The V and J ends lost 6 bases and 6 bases, in that order; junction bases with no gene match: 8. Germline loops: CDR1 SGHKS, CDR2 YYEKEE (reference sequence). CDR3 sequence reads: CASMPSGRGADTQYF. CDR3 coding DNA: TGTGCCAGCATGCCTAGCGGGAGGGGCGCGGATACGCAGTATTTT.

This clone was seen once. V is TRBV5-4 and J is TRBJ2-1, with 9 nucleotides matching TRBD2. The V gene's germline CDR1 is SGHNT and CDR2 YYREEE (reference sequence). CDR3 size: 16 residues. V gave up 4 bases and J gave up 4 bases; unmatched junction bases: 9. CDR3 DNA: TGTGCCAGCAGCCCGCCGTCGGCGGGGGGGTACAATGAGCAGTTCTTC. Translating gives CASSPPSAGGYNEQFF.

This clone was seen more than once but under ten times. This may come from a read error, since a much larger clone is one base off. The V call is TRBV6-5, the J call TRBJ2-5; TRBD1 matches at 8 bases. Germline assignment: CDR1 MNHEY and CDR2 SVGAGI. This CDR3 comprises 13 residues. V lost 5 bases and J lost 5; bases outside the gene matches: 4. The CDR3 spells CASSDRGRETQYF. The CDR3 DNA reads as TGTGCCAGCAGTGACAGGGGCAGGGAGACCCAGTACTTC.

The genes are TRBV6-5 and TRBJ1-2; no clear D gene. V lost 6 bases and J 4 bases, leaving 15 bases between the germline ends. The CDR3 covers 14 residues. Germline values: CDR1 MNHEY, CDR2 SVGAGI. The CDR3 region is CASREAGVGYGYTF. In DNA, the CDR3 is TGTGCCAGCAGAGAAGCGGGTGTCGGCTATGGCTACACCTTC.

The chain uses TRBV9 and TRBJ2-7, with TRBD2 matching over 8 bases. The CDR3 is made up of 15 amino acids. Trimming at V came to 4 bases and at J to 0 bases, leaving 6 bases not matched to a gene. Germline assignment: CDR1 SGDLS and CDR2 YYNGEE. For the CDR3, the DNA is TGTGCCAGCAGCCAAAGCGGGAGTTACTCCTACGAGCAGTACTTC. This translates into CASSQSGSYSYEQYF.